Listed below are T cell receptor beta chains from one sample, sequenced in a study of shared clonotypes between healthy human individuals. Profiled with immunoSEQ multiplex PCR; TCRdb holds only in-frame clones, not every one. The repertoire consists of about 2.2 million clones, with roughly 91% occurring once and the leading ten covering under 2%. Sequenced: naive CD8+ T cells from PBMCs. The receptors shown here come from a man between 18 and 35 years old in good health. Some clones in this sample may be carry-over from other donors' samples. Each CDR3 is given with its conserved first and last residue. Fields, in order: clone size, V gene, J gene, D gene, CDR3 DNA, CDR3 protein. A D gene is named only where the DNA matches it firmly. Some rows have no size entry. The others give once, few or many, or a class for an expanded clone.

>-|TRBV4-1|TRBJ2-7|-
TGCGCCAGCAGCCAGTCCGGGACGGTAAGCTCCTACGAGCAGTACTTC
CASSQSGTVSSYEQYF
>-|TRBV5-3|TRBJ1-2|-
TGTGCCAGTGATTTGAGGCGGGTCTATGGCTACACCTTC
CASDLRRVYGYTF
>-|TRBV29-1|TRBJ2-7|TRBD1
TGCAGCGTTGAACTGACCGGGACAGGGAAGTACGAGCAGTACTTC
CSVELTGTGKYEQYF
>-|TRBV27|TRBJ1-1|-
TGTGCCAGCAGCTTAAATTGGAACACTGAAGCTTTCTTT
CASSLNWNTEAFF
>-|TRBV4-1|TRBJ2-1|TRBD2
TGCGCCAGCAGCCAAGGGACTAGCCCTATCTTC
CASSQGTSPIF
>once|TRBV21-1|TRBJ1-2|-
TGTGCCAGCAGCAGACGGACAGGGACGGAACTAGATGGCTACACCTTC
CASSRRTGTELDGYTF
>few|TRBV9|TRBJ2-7|TRBD1
TGTGCCAGCAGCTCAGGGGGAGAGCAGTACTTC
CASSSGGEQYF
>-|TRBV6-1|TRBJ2-5|TRBD2
TGTGCCAGCAGTGAATTCCAGCGGGAGTACCAAGAGACCCAGTACTTC
CASSEFQREYQETQYF
>-|TRBV9|TRBJ1-1|-
TGTGCCAGCAGCGTGAACGATAACCCCGGGGAAGCTTTCTTT
CASSVNDNPGEAFF
>-|TRBV6-5|TRBJ1-5|TRBD1
TGTGCCAGCAGTTACGGACAGGGCCATCAGCCCCAGCATTTT
CASSYGQGHQPQHF
>once|TRBV6-6|TRBJ2-7|-
TGTGCCAGCAGCTCCGGGCGGTTTGACGAGCAGTACTTC
CASSSGRFDEQYF
>-|TRBV6-1|TRBJ2-5|-
TGTGCCAGCAGTGGAGACGACAGTCCTCAAGAGACCCAGTACTTC
CASSGDDSPQETQYF
>-|TRBV15|TRBJ2-5|-
TGTGCCACCCCGGGGGTTAGGGAGACCCAGTACTTC
CATPGVRETQYF
>once|TRBV20-1|TRBJ1-1|-
TGCAGTGCTAGAGTCGACGGGATGGCTTTCTTT
CSARVDGMAFF
>-|TRBV28|TRBJ1-2|-
TGTGCCAGCAGTCCACCCATCCCTTTGGGCAGAGGGGTTTCCTATGGCTACACCTTC
CASSPPIPLGRGVSYGYTF
>-|TRBV28|TRBJ1-5|TRBD1
TGTGCCAGCAGCTCCCGACAGGACAGGGCCAATCAGCCCCAGCATTTT
CASSSRQDRANQPQHF
>-|TRBV19|TRBJ2-1|TRBD2
TGTGCCAGCGCCCCTCGGCGGGAGGGCCGTTACAATGAGCAGTTCTTC
CASAPRREGRYNEQFF
>-|TRBV6-5|TRBJ2-7|TRBD2
TGTGCCAGCAGTTACCAGTCTAGCGGCTACGAGCAGTACTTC
CASSYQSSGYEQYF
>-|TRBV5-1|TRBJ2-5|-
TGCGCCAGCAGCTTGTTTGGGGGGCGTTATCTCCAAGAGACCCAGTACTTC
CASSLFGGRYLQETQYF
>-|TRBV10-3|TRBJ1-3|-
TGTGCCATCAGGGCAACTGGAAACACCATATATTTT
CAIRATGNTIYF
>once|TRBV6-1|TRBJ1-1|-
TGTGCCAGCAGTCTCCCCGGACTCCCCGAAGCTTTCTTT
CASSLPGLPEAFF
>-|TRBV28|TRBJ1-1|-
TGTGCCAGCAGTTTAGGGGGGCCGGTGAACACTGAAGCTTTCTTT
CASSLGGPVNTEAFF
>-|TRBV9|TRBJ2-3|-
TGTGCCAGCAGCTTCGCCAGGGTCGATACGCAGTATTTT
CASSFARVDTQYF
>-|TRBV5-1|TRBJ2-7|TRBD2
TGCGCCAGCAGCCCTGGCCATGGAGCGGGAGTCTCCTACGAGCAGTACTTC
CASSPGHGAGVSYEQYF
>-|TRBV5-5|TRBJ2-7|-
TGTGCCAGCAGCCCGCCGAACTACGAGCAGTACTTC
CASSPPNYEQYF
>-|TRBV7-3|TRBJ2-6|-
TGTGCCAGCAGCCCGCCTGGTGGGGCCAACGTCCTGACTTTC
CASSPPGGANVLTF
>-|TRBV9|TRBJ2-2|TRBD2
TGTGCCAGCAGAGCAGGACTAGCGGAATACACCGGGGAGCTGTTTTTT
CASRAGLAEYTGELFF
>-|TRBV29-1|TRBJ2-1|-
TGCAGCGTTGAAGGCGGCAATGAGCAGTTCTTC
CSVEGGNEQFF
>-|TRBV7-9|TRBJ2-6|-
TGTGCCAGCAGCCGCTTCGACAGCTCTGGGGCCAACGTCCTGACTTTC
CASSRFDSSGANVLTF
>few|TRBV19|TRBJ1-1|TRBD1
TGTGCCAGTAGTATACTACCGGGACAGACAAGGGAAGCTTTCTTT
CASSILPGQTREAFF
>-|TRBV5-4|TRBJ1-1|TRBD1
TGTGCCAGCAGCATGACAGGGGGTATGACTGAAGCTTTCTTT
CASSMTGGMTEAFF
>-|TRBV27|TRBJ2-1|-
TGTGCCAGCAGTCTCGGTCCCGAGCAGTTCTTC
CASSLGPEQFF
>-|TRBV19|TRBJ1-4|TRBD1
TGTGCCAGTAGTAAAGCTCGGACAGGCGATAATGAAAAACTGTTTTTT
CASSKARTGDNEKLFF
>-|TRBV7-2|TRBJ1-2|TRBD1
TGTGCCAGCAGCCACGGACAGGGGGCAGGCTATGGCTACACCTTC
CASSHGQGAGYGYTF
>-|TRBV27|TRBJ2-7|TRBD2
TGTGCCAGCAGTTTATCGGGCGGGAGTTGGCACTTC
CASSLSGGSWHF
>-|TRBV4-1|TRBJ1-1|-
TGCGCCAGCAGCCACAGGGGAACTGAAGCTTTCTTT
CASSHRGTEAFF
>few|TRBV11-2|TRBJ2-2|-
TGTGCCAGCAGCTTATCCGGCACCGGGGAGCTGTTTTTT
CASSLSGTGELFF
>-|TRBV7-9|TRBJ2-1|TRBD2
TGTGCCAGCAGCCAAAACCGGGGTAGCGGGATCTCCTACAATGAGCAGTTCTTC
CASSQNRGSGISYNEQFF
>-|TRBV7-3|TRBJ2-2|TRBD1
TGTGCCAGCAGCTCAGGGACAGGGCGCGCCGGGGAGCTGTTTTTT
CASSSGTGRAGELFF
>-|TRBV19|TRBJ1-2|TRBD1
TGTGCCAGTAGTATACCAGAGCCGGACAGGGGATGGTATGGCTACACCTTC
CASSIPEPDRGWYGYTF